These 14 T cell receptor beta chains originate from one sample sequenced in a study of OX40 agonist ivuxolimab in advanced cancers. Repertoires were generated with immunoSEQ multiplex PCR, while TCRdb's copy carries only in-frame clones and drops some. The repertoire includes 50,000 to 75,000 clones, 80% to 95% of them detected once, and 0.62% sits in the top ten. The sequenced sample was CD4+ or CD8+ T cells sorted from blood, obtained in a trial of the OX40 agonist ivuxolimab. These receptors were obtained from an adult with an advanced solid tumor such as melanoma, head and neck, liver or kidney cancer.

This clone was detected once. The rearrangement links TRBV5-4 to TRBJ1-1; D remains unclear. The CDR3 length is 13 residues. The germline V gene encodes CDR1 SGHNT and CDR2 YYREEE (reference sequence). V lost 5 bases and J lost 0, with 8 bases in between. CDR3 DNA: TGTGCCAGCAGTGGTGAAATGAACACTGAAGCTTTCTTT. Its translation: CASSGEMNTEAFF. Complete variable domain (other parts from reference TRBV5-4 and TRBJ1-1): ETGVTQSPTHLIKTRGQQVTLRCSSQSGHNTVSWYQQALGQGPQFIFQYYREEENGRGNFPPRFSGLQFPNYSSELNVNALELDDSALYLCASSGEMNTEAFFGQGTRLTVV.

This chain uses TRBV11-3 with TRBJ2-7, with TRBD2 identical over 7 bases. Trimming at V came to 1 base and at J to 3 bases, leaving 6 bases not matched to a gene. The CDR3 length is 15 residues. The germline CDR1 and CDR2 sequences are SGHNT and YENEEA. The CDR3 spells CASSLGRGEFYEQYF. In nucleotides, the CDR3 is TGTGCCAGCAGCTTAGGTCGGGGGGAGTTCTACGAGCAGTACTTC.

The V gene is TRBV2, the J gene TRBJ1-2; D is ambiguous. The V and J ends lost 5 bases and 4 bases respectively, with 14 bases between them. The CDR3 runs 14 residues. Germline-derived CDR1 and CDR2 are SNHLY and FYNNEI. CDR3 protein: CASSRRVLIYGYTF. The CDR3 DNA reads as TGTGCCAGCAGTCGGAGGGTGTTAATCTATGGCTACACCTTC.

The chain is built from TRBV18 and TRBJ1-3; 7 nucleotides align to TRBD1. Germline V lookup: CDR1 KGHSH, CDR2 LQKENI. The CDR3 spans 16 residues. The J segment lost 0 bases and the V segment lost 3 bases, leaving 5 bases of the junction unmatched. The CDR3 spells CASSPGTALSGNTIYF. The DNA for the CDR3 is TGTGCCAGCTCACCCGGGACAGCTCTCTCTGGAAACACCATATATTTT. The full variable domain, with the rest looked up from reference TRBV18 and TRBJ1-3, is NAGVMQNPRHLVRRRGQEARLRCSPMKGHSHVYWYRQLPEEGLKFMVYLQKENIIDESGMPKERFSAEFPKEGPSILRIQQVVRGDSAAYFCASSPGTALSGNTIYFGEGSWLTVV.

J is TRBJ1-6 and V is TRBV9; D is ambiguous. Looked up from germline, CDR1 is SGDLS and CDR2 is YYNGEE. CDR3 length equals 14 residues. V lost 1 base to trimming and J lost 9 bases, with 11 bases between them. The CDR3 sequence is CASSVKVGSSPLHF. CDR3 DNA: TGTGCCAGCAGCGTAAAAGTGGGGTCTTCACCCCTCCACTTT.

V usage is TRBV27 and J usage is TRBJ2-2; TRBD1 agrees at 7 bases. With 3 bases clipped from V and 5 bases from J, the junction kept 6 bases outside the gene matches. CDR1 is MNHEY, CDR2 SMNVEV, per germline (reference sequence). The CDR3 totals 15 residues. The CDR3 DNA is TGTGCCAGCAGTTTCCGACAGGGCAGAACCGGGGAGCTGTTTTTT. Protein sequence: CASSFRQGRTGELFF.

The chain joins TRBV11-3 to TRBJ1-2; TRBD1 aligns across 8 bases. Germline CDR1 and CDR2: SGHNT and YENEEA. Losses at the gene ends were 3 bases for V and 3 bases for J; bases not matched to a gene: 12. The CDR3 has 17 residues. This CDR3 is CASSFRTGPGRDYGYTF. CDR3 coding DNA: TGTGCCAGCAGCTTCCGGACAGGGCCCGGGAGGGACTATGGCTACACCTTC.

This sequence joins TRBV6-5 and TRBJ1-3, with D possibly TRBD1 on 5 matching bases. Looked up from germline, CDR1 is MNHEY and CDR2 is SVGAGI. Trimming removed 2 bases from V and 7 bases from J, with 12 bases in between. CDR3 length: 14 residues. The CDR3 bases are TGTGCCAGCAGTTACAGGGCCGAGGGGAACACCATATATTTT. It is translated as CASSYRAEGNTIYF.

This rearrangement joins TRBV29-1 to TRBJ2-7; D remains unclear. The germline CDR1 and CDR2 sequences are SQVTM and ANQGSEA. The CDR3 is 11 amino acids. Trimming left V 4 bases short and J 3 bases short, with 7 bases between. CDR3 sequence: CSVGTNYEQYF. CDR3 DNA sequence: TGCAGCGTTGGAACGAACTACGAGCAGTACTTC.

In DNA, the CDR3 is TGCGCCACCCAAGGACAGGTGGGCACTGAAGCTTTCTTT. This gives the protein CATQGQVGTEAFF. The chain has TRBV5-1 and TRBJ1-1, with 7 bases aligning to TRBD1. CDR3 length equals 13 residues. CDR1 is SGHRS and CDR2 is YFSETQ in the germline V gene. Losses at the gene ends were 9 bases for V and 4 bases for J; bases not matched to a gene: 9. Full variable domain (remainder filled in from reference TRBV5-1 and TRBJ1-1): KAGVTQTPRYLIKTRGQQVTLSCSPISGHRSVSWYQQTPGQGLQFLFEYFSETQRNKGNFPGRFSGRQFSNSRSEMNVSTLELGDSALYLCATQGQVGTEAFFGQGTRLTVV.

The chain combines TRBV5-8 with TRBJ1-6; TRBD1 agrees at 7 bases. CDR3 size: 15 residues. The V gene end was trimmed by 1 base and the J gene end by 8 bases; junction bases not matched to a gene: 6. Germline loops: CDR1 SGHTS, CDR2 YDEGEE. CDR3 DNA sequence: TGTGCCAGCAGCTTGAGACAGGGCCTCCATTCACCCCTCCACTTT. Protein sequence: CASSLRQGLHSPLHF.

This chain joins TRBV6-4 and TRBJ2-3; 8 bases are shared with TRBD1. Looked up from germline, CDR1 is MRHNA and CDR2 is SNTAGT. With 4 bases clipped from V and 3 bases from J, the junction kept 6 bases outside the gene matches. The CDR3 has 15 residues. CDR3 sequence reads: CASSGGQGRTDTQYF. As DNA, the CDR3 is TGTGCCAGCAGTGGAGGACAGGGAAGGACAGATACGCAGTATTTT.

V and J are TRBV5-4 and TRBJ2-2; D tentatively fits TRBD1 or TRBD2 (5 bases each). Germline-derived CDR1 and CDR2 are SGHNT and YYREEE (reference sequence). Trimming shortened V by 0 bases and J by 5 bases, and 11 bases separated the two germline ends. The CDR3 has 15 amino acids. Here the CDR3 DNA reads TGTGCCAGCAGCTTGGCCGGGGCTAGTACCGGGGAGCTGTTTTTT. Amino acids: CASSLAGASTGELFF. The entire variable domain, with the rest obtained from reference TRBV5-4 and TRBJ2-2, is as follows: ETGVTQSPTHLIKTRGQQVTLRCSSQSGHNTVSWYQQALGQGPQFIFQYYREEENGRGNFPPRFSGLQFPNYSSELNVNALELDDSALYLCASSLAGASTGELFFGEGSRLTVL.

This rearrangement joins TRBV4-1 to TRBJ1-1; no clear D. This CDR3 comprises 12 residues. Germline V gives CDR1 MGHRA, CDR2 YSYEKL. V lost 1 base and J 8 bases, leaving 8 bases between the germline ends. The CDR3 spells CASSQGNGEAFF. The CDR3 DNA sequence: TGCGCCAGCAGCCAAGGTAATGGGGAAGCTTTCTTT.